This TCR beta chain was sequenced during a study of graft-versus-host responses after intestinal transplantation. Across the study: Each of the recipients got a multivisceral, liver-intestinal, or isolated intestinal transplant. Anti-thymocyte globulin induction, then tacrolimus and steroids for 3 to 4 years, went to all recipients. General observations from the study: Detected in recipient marrow were GvH clones, some of which were first observed in ileum or blood.

The V gene lost 2 bases and the J gene lost 5 bases, with 9 bases spanning the gap. Germline assignment: CDR1 MNHEY and CDR2 SVGAGI. This CDR3 comprises 13 residues. Comments on this clone: Its target is unknown.

Assay used: immunoSEQ multiplex PCR; TCRdb lists only in-frame clones, some missing. The sample consists of 11,000 to 15,000 clones, approximately 96% of them appearing once. The source material was PBMCs, sampled 9 days after transplant. The chain couples TRBV6-5 to TRBJ2-5; no firm D call. The source is a human patient who received an intestinal transplant, so some T cells may come from the graft donor. The CDR3 DNA follows: TGTGCCAGCAGTTACCAGAGTAGGGAGACCCAGTACTTC. Translating it yields CASSYQSRETQYF.